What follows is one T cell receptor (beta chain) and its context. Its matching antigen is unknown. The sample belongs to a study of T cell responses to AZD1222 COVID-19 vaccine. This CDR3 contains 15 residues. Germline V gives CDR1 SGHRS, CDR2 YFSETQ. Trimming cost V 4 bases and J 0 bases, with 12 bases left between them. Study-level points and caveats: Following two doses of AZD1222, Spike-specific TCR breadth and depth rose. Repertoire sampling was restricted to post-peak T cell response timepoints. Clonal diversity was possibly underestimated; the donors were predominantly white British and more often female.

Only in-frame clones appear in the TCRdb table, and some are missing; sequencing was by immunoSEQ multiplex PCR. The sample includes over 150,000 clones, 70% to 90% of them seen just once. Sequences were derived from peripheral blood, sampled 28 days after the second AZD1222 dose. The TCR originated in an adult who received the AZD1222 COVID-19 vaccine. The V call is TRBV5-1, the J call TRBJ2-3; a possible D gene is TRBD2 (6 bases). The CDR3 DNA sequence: TGCGCCAGCAGCCTACCGGGACTTAGCACAGATACGCAGTATTTT. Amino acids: CASSLPGLSTDTQYF.